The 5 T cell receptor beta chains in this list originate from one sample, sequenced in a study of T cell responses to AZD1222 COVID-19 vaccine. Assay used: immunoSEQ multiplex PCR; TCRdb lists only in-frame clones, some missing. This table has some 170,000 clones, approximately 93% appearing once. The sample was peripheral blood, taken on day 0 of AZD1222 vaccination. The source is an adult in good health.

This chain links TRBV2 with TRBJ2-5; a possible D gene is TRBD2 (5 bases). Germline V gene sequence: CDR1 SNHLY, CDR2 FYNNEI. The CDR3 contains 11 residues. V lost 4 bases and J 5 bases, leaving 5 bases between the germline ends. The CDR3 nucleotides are TGTGCCAGCAGTGGGGAGGAGACCCAGTACTTC. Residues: CASSGEETQYF.

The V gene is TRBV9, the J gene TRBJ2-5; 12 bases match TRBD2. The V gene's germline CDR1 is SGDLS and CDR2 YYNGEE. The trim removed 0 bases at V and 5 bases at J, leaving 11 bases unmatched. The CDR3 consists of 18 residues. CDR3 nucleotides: TGTGCCAGCAGCGTAGAGCTAGCGGGGGGGCCAGACACGGAGACCCAGTACTTC. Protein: CASSVELAGGPDTETQYF. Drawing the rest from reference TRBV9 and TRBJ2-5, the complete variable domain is DSGVTQTPKHLITATGQRVTLRCSPRSGDLSVYWYQQSLDQGLQFLIQYYNGEERAKGNILERFSAQQFPDLHSELNLSSLELGDSALYFCASSVELAGGPDTETQYFGPGTRLLVL.

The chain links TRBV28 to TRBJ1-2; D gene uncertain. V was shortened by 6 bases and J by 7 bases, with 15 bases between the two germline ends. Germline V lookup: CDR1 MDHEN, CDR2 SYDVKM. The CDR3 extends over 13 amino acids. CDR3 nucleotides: TGTGCCAGCAGGACACAGATTCAAATTGGCTACACCTTC. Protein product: CASRTQIQIGYTF.

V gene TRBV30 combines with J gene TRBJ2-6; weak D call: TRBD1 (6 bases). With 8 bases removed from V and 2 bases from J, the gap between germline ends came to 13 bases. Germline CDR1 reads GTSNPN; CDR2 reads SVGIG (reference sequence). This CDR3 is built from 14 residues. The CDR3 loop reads CASLQGAGANVLTF. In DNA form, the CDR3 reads TGTGCCAGTTTACAGGGAGCTGGGGCCAACGTCCTGACTTTC.

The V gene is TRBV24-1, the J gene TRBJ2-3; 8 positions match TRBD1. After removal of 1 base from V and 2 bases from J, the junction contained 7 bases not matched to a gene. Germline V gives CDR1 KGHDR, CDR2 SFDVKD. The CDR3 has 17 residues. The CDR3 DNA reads TGTGCCACCAGTGATTTCCTCGGGACAGGTAACACAGATACGCAGTATTTT. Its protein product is CATSDFLGTGNTDTQYF.